This T cell receptor (beta chain) was obtained from a study of vaccination and CD4 T cells after COVID-19. The Oncomine TCR Beta short-read assay sequenced DNA from cultured CD4+ T cells. TCRdb redid the calling of the PCR reads with MiXCR, one entry per CDR3 protein. This sample yields thousands of distinct CDR3 sequences, of which about 29% are seen a single time; 33% belongs to the top ten. In the case of this clonotype: The target antigen is unknown.

Treatment here: roughly ten-day PBMC culture with coronavirus spike peptide pools or control peptides (ViraFEST assay). Prior to the COVID-19 pandemic (2011-2018), the unexposed donor's CD4+ T cells were collected. This CDR3 region has 15 residues. Looked up from germline, CDR1 is MNHNS and CDR2 is SASEGT. V was clipped by 3 bases and J by 0 bases, with 11 bases between them. V and J are TRBV6-1 and TRBJ1-2; D is perhaps TRBD1 (6 bases). Sequenced material: CD4+ T cells from blood, cultured in vitro. The source is a human donor in good health. CDR3 coding DNA: TGTGCCAGCAGTGAGCGGACAGCCTCTAACTATGGCTACACCTTC. Encoded protein: CASSERTASNYGYTF.